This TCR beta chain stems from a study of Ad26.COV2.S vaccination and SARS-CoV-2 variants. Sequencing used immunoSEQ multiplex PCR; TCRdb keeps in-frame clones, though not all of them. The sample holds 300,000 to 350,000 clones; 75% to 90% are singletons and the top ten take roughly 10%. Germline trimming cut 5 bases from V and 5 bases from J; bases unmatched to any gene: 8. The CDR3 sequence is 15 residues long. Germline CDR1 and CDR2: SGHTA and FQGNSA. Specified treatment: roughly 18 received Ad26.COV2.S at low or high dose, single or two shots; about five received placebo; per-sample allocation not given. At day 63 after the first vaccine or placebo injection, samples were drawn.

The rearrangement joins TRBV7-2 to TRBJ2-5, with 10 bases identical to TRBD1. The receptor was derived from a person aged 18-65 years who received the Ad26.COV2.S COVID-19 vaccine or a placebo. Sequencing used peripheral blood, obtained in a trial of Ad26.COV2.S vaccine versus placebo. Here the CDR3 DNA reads TGTGCCAGCAGCGCTCGACAGGGGGCGCGGGAGACCCAGTACTTC. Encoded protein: CASSARQGARETQYF.